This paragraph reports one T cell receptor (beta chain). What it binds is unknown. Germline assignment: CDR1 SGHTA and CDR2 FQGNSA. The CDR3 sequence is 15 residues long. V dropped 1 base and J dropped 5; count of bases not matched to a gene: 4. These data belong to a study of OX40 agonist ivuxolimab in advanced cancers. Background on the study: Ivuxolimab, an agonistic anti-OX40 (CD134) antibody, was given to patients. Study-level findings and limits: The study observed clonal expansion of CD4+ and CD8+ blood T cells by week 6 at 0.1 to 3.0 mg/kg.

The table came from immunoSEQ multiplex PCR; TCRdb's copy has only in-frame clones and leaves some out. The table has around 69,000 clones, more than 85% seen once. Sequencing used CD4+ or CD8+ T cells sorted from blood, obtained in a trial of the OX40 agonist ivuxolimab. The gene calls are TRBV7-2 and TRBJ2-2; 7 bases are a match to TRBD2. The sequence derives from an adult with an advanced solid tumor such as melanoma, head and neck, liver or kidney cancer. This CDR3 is CASSLETSWTGELFF. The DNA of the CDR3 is TGTGCCAGCAGCTTAGAGACTAGCTGGACCGGGGAGCTGTTTTTT. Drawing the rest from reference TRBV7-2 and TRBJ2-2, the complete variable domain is GAGVSQSPSNKVTEKGKDVELRCDPISGHTALYWYRQSLGQGLEFLIYFQGNSAPDKSGLPSDRFSAERTGGSVSTLTIQRTQQEDSAVYLCASSLETSWTGELFFGEGSRLTVL.